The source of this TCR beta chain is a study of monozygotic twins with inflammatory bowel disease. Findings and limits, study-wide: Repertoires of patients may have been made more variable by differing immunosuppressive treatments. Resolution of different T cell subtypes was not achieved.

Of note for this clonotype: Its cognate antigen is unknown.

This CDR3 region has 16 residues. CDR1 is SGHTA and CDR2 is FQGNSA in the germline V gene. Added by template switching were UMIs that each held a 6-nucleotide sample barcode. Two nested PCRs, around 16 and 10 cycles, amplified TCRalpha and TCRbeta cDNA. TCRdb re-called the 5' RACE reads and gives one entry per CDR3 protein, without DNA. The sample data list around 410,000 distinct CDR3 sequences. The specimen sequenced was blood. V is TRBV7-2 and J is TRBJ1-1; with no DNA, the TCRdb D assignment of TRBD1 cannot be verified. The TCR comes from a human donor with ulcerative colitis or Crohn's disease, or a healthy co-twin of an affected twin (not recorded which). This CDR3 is CASSLVYRAAYTEAFF.